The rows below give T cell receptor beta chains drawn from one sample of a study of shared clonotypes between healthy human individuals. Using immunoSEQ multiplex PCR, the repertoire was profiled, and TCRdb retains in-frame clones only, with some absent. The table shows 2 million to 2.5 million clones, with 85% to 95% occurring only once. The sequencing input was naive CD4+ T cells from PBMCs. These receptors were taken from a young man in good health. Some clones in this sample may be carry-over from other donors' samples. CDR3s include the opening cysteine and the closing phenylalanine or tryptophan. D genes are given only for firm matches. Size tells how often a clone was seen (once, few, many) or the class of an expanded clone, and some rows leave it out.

CASSSGRAPNNEQFF | TGCGCCAGCAGCTCCGGGAGGGCCCCGAACAATGAGCAGTTCTTC | TRBJ2-1 | - | TRBV10-1 | TRBD2
CASSGEPGTFQSYEQYF | TGTGCCAGCAGCGGAGAACCCGGGACATTCCAATCCTACGAGCAGTACTTC | TRBJ2-7 | - | TRBV9 | -
CASSLGLKQGNYGYTF | TGCGCCAGCAGCTTGGGGCTAAAACAGGGGAACTATGGCTACACCTTC | TRBJ1-2 | - | TRBV5-1 | TRBD1
CASSQVTPGETQYF | TGCGCCAGCAGCCAAGTCACACCGGGAGAGACCCAGTACTTC | TRBJ2-5 | - | TRBV4-3 | -
CASSYSAEFYTF | TGTGCCAGCAGTTACTCCGCGGAGTTCTACACCTTC | TRBJ1-2 | - | TRBV6-5 | -
CASSDQPNTEAFF | TGTGCCAGCAGCGACCAACCGAACACTGAAGCTTTCTTT | TRBJ1-1 | - | TRBV7-2 | -
CASRLARSGGLVPAEQYF | TGTGCAAGTCGCTTAGCGAGGTCAGGGGGACTAGTTCCAGCCGAGCAGTACTTC | TRBJ2-7 | - | TRBV12-2 | -
CASSLDRASGDTQYF | TGTGCCAGCAGCTTAGATAGGGCTAGCGGAGATACGCAGTATTTT | TRBJ2-3 | - | TRBV11-2 | TRBD2
CASSPLRSQETQYF | TGTGCCAGCAGCCCTCTTAGGTCTCAAGAGACCCAGTACTTC | TRBJ2-5 | - | TRBV7-2 | -
CASSVEVGTSGHNEQFF | TGTGCCAGCAGCGTAGAAGTAGGGACTAGCGGACACAATGAGCAGTTCTTC | TRBJ2-1 | - | TRBV9 | TRBD2
CASSFVGLSGELFF | TGTGCCAGCAGCTTTGTAGGGTTGAGCGGGGAGCTGTTTTTT | TRBJ2-2 | - | TRBV11-2 | -
CASSLTGVYEQYF | TGTGCCAGCAGCCTTACAGGGGTCTACGAGCAGTACTTC | TRBJ2-7 | - | TRBV7-9 | TRBD1
CASSPIGLAGIYEQYF | TGTGCCAGCTCCCCTATTGGACTAGCGGGGATCTACGAGCAGTACTTC | TRBJ2-7 | once | TRBV18 | TRBD2
CASSLWGQGIAEAFF | TGTGCCAGCAGCCTATGGGGCCAGGGGATCGCTGAAGCTTTCTTT | TRBJ1-1 | - | TRBV5-6 | -
CASSRISGSSYNEQFF | TGTGCCAGCAGCCGTATTAGCGGGAGCTCCTACAATGAGCAGTTCTTC | TRBJ2-1 | - | TRBV7-6 | TRBD2
CASSAAGYHEQYF | TGTGCCAGCAGCGCCGCAGGGTACCACGAGCAGTACTTC | TRBJ2-7 | once | TRBV9 | -
CASSPTRLWDIQYF | TGTGCCAGCAGCCCGACCAGGCTGTGGGACATTCAGTACTTC | TRBJ2-4 | - | TRBV7-9 | -
CASSNGTYLIGYTF | TGCGCCAGCAGCAACGGGACTTACCTAATCGGCTACACCTTC | TRBJ1-2 | - | TRBV5-1 | -
CASSKQGSDYEQYF | TGTGCCAGTAGCAAACAGGGCTCCGACTACGAGCAGTACTTC | TRBJ2-7 | - | TRBV6-1 | -
CAAGGSEQFF | TGTGCCGCCGGGGGGAGTGAGCAGTTCTTC | TRBJ2-1 | - | TRBV5-4 | TRBD2
CASSLRGTGNNEQFF | TGCGCCAGCAGCTTGAGAGGGACGGGGAACAATGAGCAGTTCTTC | TRBJ2-1 | - | TRBV5-1 | -
CASSVQGGNTEAFF | TGTGCCAGCAGCGTGCAAGGGGGTAACACTGAAGCTTTCTTT | TRBJ1-1 | - | TRBV11-2 | -
CASGRVGLEAFF | TGTGCCAGCGGGCGGGTAGGTCTTGAAGCTTTCTTT | TRBJ1-1 | - | TRBV27 | -
CASSRRGQLSYEQYF | TGTGCCAGCAGTCGGCGCGGGCAGCTCTCCTACGAGCAGTACTTC | TRBJ2-7 | - | TRBV6-5 | -
CASSSETTIPTEQYF | TGCGCCAGCAGCTCGGAGACGACCATCCCGACCGAGCAGTACTTC | TRBJ2-7 | - | TRBV5-1 | -
CASSGTSGRYTDTQYF | TGTGCCAGCAGTGGGACTAGCGGGAGGTACACAGATACGCAGTATTTT | TRBJ2-3 | - | TRBV2 | TRBD2
CASSAGQNQETQYF | TGTGCCAGCAGTGCGGGACAGAACCAAGAGACCCAGTACTTC | TRBJ2-5 | - | TRBV28 | -
CASSRHSLANEQFF | TGTGCCAGCAGCCGTCACTCTCTGGCTAATGAGCAGTTCTTC | TRBJ2-1 | - | TRBV7-9 | -
CASRAGVDTQYF | TGTGCCAGCAGGGCAGGGGTAGATACGCAGTATTTT | TRBJ2-3 | - | TRBV28 | -
CASTYLWREVPDTQYF | TGTGCCAGCACGTACCTCTGGCGGGAGGTCCCAGATACGCAGTATTTT | TRBJ2-3 | - | TRBV7-2 | TRBD2
CSVSGLGTGSGYTF | TGCAGCGTATCCGGATTGGGGACAGGGAGTGGCTACACCTTC | TRBJ1-2 | - | TRBV29-1 | TRBD1
CSGNRGDTGELFF | TGCAGCGGGAACAGGGGGGACACCGGGGAGCTGTTTTTT | TRBJ2-2 | - | TRBV29-1 | TRBD1
CASSQEAGTGETDTQYF | TGTGCCAGCAGCCAAGAGGCGGGGACAGGGGAGACAGATACGCAGTATTTT | TRBJ2-3 | - | TRBV16 | TRBD1
CASSLQYRTSGRPTPYEQYF | TGTGCCAGCAGCCTACAATATAGGACTAGCGGGAGGCCGACCCCTTACGAGCAGTACTTC | TRBJ2-7 | - | TRBV27 | TRBD2
CATRQGWNYGYTF | TGTGCCACAAGACAGGGGTGGAACTATGGCTACACCTTC | TRBJ1-2 | - | TRBV2 | TRBD1
CASSLGQGGYEQYF | TGTGCCAGCAGCTTAGGGCAAGGAGGCTACGAGCAGTACTTC | TRBJ2-7 | - | TRBV7-2 | -
CASSLRGGKGYGYTF | TGTGCCAGCAGCTTAAGGGGGGGAAAGGGCTATGGCTACACCTTC | TRBJ1-2 | - | TRBV7-2 | -
CASSEGLVSRSETQYF | TGTGCCAGCTCCGAAGGTCTAGTAAGTCGGTCAGAGACCCAGTACTTC | TRBJ2-5 | once | TRBV19 | -
CASSLAGGTYEQYF | TGTGCCAGCAGTTTGGCGGGAGGTACCTACGAGCAGTACTTC | TRBJ2-7 | - | TRBV28 | TRBD2
CASSYSGLAGSYEQYF | TGTGCCAGCAGCTACTCCGGACTAGCAGGCTCCTACGAGCAGTACTTC | TRBJ2-7 | - | TRBV6-5 | TRBD2
CASSESRDYNEQFF | TGTGCCAGCAGTGAGAGCCGGGACTACAATGAGCAGTTCTTC | TRBJ2-1 | - | TRBV6-1 | -
CASSSRDRAGTGELFF | TGTGCCAGCAGTTCAAGAGACAGGGCGGGCACCGGGGAGCTGTTTTTT | TRBJ2-2 | - | TRBV6-5 | TRBD1
CASSSRGAGANVLTF | TGTGCCAGCAGCTCACGGGGTGCTGGGGCCAACGTCCTGACTTTC | TRBJ2-6 | - | TRBV7-6 | -
CASSLTGGAPYNEQFF | TGTGCCAGCAGTCTAACAGGGGGCGCGCCCTACAATGAGCAGTTCTTC | TRBJ2-1 | - | TRBV28 | TRBD1
CASTRRFWDEQFF | TGTGCCAGCACGAGGAGGTTCTGGGATGAGCAGTTCTTC | TRBJ2-1 | once | TRBV25-1 | -
CASSLSGTAYEQYF | TGCGCCAGCAGCTTGAGCGGGACCGCCTACGAGCAGTACTTC | TRBJ2-7 | - | TRBV5-1 | TRBD2
CASSTGQGANTGELFF | TGTGCCAGCAGCACCGGACAGGGGGCGAACACCGGGGAGCTGTTTTTT | TRBJ2-2 | - | TRBV11-3 | TRBD1
CASSPSHDNEQFF | TGTGCCAGCAGCCCAAGTCACGACAATGAGCAGTTCTTC | TRBJ2-1 | - | TRBV11-3 | -
CASSPPRQGGRETQYF | TGTGCCAGCTCACCACCGAGACAGGGAGGACGGGAGACCCAGTACTTC | TRBJ2-5 | - | TRBV18 | -
CASSPPRTGVHEQYF | TGTGCCAGCAGCCCACCGCGGACCGGCGTGCACGAGCAGTACTTC | TRBJ2-7 | once | TRBV25-1 | -
CASSLALLSEKLFF | TGTGCCAGCAGCTTAGCCCTCCTCTCGGAAAAACTGTTTTTT | TRBJ1-4 | - | TRBV7-2 | -
CASSFLPNTEAFF | TGTGCCAGCAGCTTTCTTCCGAACACTGAAGCTTTCTTT | TRBJ1-1 | few | TRBV7-6 | -
CASSSDNTGELFF | TGCGCCAGCAGTTCGGACAACACCGGGGAGCTGTTTTTT | TRBJ2-2 | - | TRBV5-1 | -
CASSLAPFATNEKLFF | TGTGCCAGCAGTTTGGCCCCCTTTGCAACTAATGAAAAACTGTTTTTT | TRBJ1-4 | - | TRBV27 | -
CSAKSGTEAFF | TGCAGTGCCAAGTCAGGCACTGAAGCTTTCTTT | TRBJ1-1 | - | TRBV20-1 | -